A selection of T cell receptor beta chains follows, all from one sample in a study of response to subunit inactivated influenza vaccine. TCRdb itself ran the RT-PCR reads through MiXCR, one entry per CDR3 protein. The table shows some 480,000 distinct CDR3 sequences, with around 9.9% occurring only once. The material was PBMCs from blood, obtained 35 to 45 days after vaccination. These receptors came from a man aged 50 or older who received an inactivated influenza vaccine. The CDR3 runs from the conserved cysteine through the conserved F or W. D genes are given only for firm matches. Part of the rows lack a size; the others show once, few, many or a class for expanded clones.

cdr3_nt,cdr3_aa,j_call,d_call,v_call,clone_size
TGTGCCAGCAGACATCAAGACCGAAACACCGGGGAGCTGTTTTTT,CASRHQDRNTGELFF,TRBJ2-2,-,TRBV7-9,-
TGTGCCAGCAGCCGAGACGATAGACAGCAGCTTGAAGCTTTCTTT,CASSRDDRQQLEAFF,TRBJ1-1,-,TRBV4-2,few
TGTGCCAGCAGTGGCCTTTTGCGAGGCGCTAATGAAAAACTGTTTTTT,CASSGLLRGANEKLFF,TRBJ1-4,-,TRBV27,few
TGTGCCAGCAGTTTAATACCCCAGGACAGGGTGGTGGACAATGAGCAGTTCTTC,CASSLIPQDRVVDNEQFF,TRBJ2-1,TRBD1,TRBV28,few
TGTGCCAGCAGTCCTCTAGGGGGGTCCGGGCCCCAGCATTTT,CASSPLGGSGPQHF,TRBJ1-5,-,TRBV12-3/TRBV12-4,-
TGCAGTGCTAGCGGACTAGCTCCGAGCTCCTACGAGCAGTACTTC,CSASGLAPSSYEQYF,TRBJ2-7,TRBD2,TRBV20-1,few
TGCGCCAGCAGCCAAGATTTGCGGGGCACAGATACGCAGTATTTT,CASSQDLRGTDTQYF,TRBJ2-3,-,TRBV4-3,-
TGCGCCAGCAGGCCCGGGACAGGGAATCAGCCCCAGCATTTT,CASRPGTGNQPQHF,TRBJ1-5,TRBD1,TRBV10-1,-
TGTGCCAGCAGCCATCCCGGAGCCGTAATGTACGAGCAGTACTTC,CASSHPGAVMYEQYF,TRBJ2-7,-,TRBV7-2,few
TGTGCCACCAGCAGAGATCGTTTGGGCGCCTACAATGAGCAGTTCTTC,CATSRDRLGAYNEQFF,TRBJ2-1,-,TRBV15,many
TGTGCCAGTAGGAGTGCGGGAGAGGGCACCGGGGAGCTGTTTTTT,CASRSAGEGTGELFF,TRBJ2-2,TRBD2,TRBV19,-
TGTGCCAGCAGTTACTCGACCGGGAGATATTACCCTGAAGCTTTCTTT,CASSYSTGRYYPEAFF,TRBJ1-1,-,TRBV6-2/TRBV6-3,-
TGCGCCAGCAGCTTGGAACCGGGACAAATCTACGAGCAGTACTTC,CASSLEPGQIYEQYF,TRBJ2-7,-,TRBV5-1,few
TGTGCCAGCAGCTTCGACAGGGGGCCGTACAATGAGCAGTTCTTC,CASSFDRGPYNEQFF,TRBJ2-1,TRBD1,TRBV7-2,-
TGCAGCGTTGAAGATTGGCAGGGTACTAGCACAGATACGCAGTATTTT,CSVEDWQGTSTDTQYF,TRBJ2-3,-,TRBV29-1,few
TGTGCCAGCAGCTTACGACTAGCTTCCTACAATGAGCAGTTCTTC,CASSLRLASYNEQFF,TRBJ2-1,TRBD2,TRBV7-9,many
TGCAGTGCTGTACAATATAGCAATCAGCCCCAGCATTTT,CSAVQYSNQPQHF,TRBJ1-5,-,TRBV20-1,few
TGCAGTGCTGCCGTAGCGGGAGGGCCGACTGAGCAGTTCTTC,CSAAVAGGPTEQFF,TRBJ2-1,TRBD2,TRBV20-1,-
TGTGACAGCAGTTTGCCCACGATAAATGAGCAGTTCTTC,CDSSLPTINEQFF,TRBJ2-1,-,TRBV6-2/TRBV6-3,-
TGTGCCAGCAGCCAAGGGGGGAGCGGTCATCAAGAGACCCAGTACTTC,CASSQGGSGHQETQYF,TRBJ2-5,-,TRBV4-2,-
TGTGCCAGCAGTTTTACTAGCGGGTATACCGGGGAGCTGTTTTTT,CASSFTSGYTGELFF,TRBJ2-2,TRBD2,TRBV6-5,-
TGCAGTGCGGGACCCAGAGGGTATGATTCACCCCTCCACTTT,CSAGPRGYDSPLHF,TRBJ1-6,-,TRBV20-1,few
TGCGCCAGCAGCCAAATTGGGGGGGCCTCCTACGAGCAGTACTTC,CASSQIGGASYEQYF,TRBJ2-7,-,TRBV5-1,-
TGCAGCGTTACCCCATTTTCCCAGAACTATGGCTACACCTTC,CSVTPFSQNYGYTF,TRBJ1-2,-,TRBV29-1,many
TGCGCCAGCAGCCAAGACGAACAGGGAAAAGGAAAACTGTTTTTT,CASSQDEQGKGKLFF,TRBJ1-4,-,TRBV4-3,-
TGCAGTGCTAGAGATCGCAAGAAAAGCTCCTACAATGAGCAGTTCTTC,CSARDRKKSSYNEQFF,TRBJ2-1,-,TRBV20-1,few
TGCAGTGCGCGGATCACAGGGGGCTCCTACGAGCAGTACTTC,CSARITGGSYEQYF,TRBJ2-7,TRBD1,TRBV20-1,-
TGTGCCAGCAGCCATAGATCCTCGGGAACCACTAATGAAAAACTGTTTTTT,CASSHRSSGTTNEKLFF,TRBJ1-4,-,TRBV3-1,-
TGTGCCGTCTCCGAGGGAACCAACGAGCAGTACTTC,CAVSEGTNEQYF,TRBJ2-7,-,TRBV10-3,-
TGTGCCAGCAGTTTTGGGCTAGCGGGATCGTCAGACACCGGGGAGCTGTTTTTT,CASSFGLAGSSDTGELFF,TRBJ2-2,TRBD2,TRBV12-3/TRBV12-4,many
TGTGCCAGCAGTAACCCTGCGGCAGGGGGCGATGAGACCCAGTACTTC,CASSNPAAGGDETQYF,TRBJ2-5,TRBD1,TRBV6-2/TRBV6-3,-
TGTGCCAGCAGCCCCGGGGATCGTTTCACCGGGGAGCTGTTTTTT,CASSPGDRFTGELFF,TRBJ2-2,-,TRBV28,-
TGTGCCAGCAGCTTGCTGGCCAGGGGAGAGACCCAGTACTTC,CASSLLARGETQYF,TRBJ2-5,-,TRBV5-6,few
TGTGCCAGCAGCTTAGTCAAGTTTGGAAGGAGGAACACTGAAGCTTTCTTT,CASSLVKFGRRNTEAFF,TRBJ1-1,-,TRBV7-9,many
TGTGCCAGCAGTTTCCCTGGACAGGGGGCCCCCGAGCAGTACTTC,CASSFPGQGAPEQYF,TRBJ2-7,TRBD1,TRBV12-3/TRBV12-4,few
TGTGCCAGCAGTTTAAAGAGCGGGAGAACTTACAATGAGCAGTTCTTC,CASSLKSGRTYNEQFF,TRBJ2-1,TRBD2,TRBV12-3/TRBV12-4,-
TGTGCCAGCAGTATCCTGCGACTAGCGGGGAACACCGGGGAGCTGTTTTTT,CASSILRLAGNTGELFF,TRBJ2-2,TRBD2,TRBV6-1,-
TGTGCCAGCAGCCAACGTAGCGGGGGGCAGGAGACCCAGTACTTC,CASSQRSGGQETQYF,TRBJ2-5,TRBD2,TRBV3-1,few
TGTGCCATCAGTGACCCCGGTCCCGTCAGCGAGCAGTACTTC,CAISDPGPVSEQYF,TRBJ2-7,-,TRBV10-3,many
TGTGCCAGCAGTTCCTACGGTACAGTTGCTTTCTTT,CASSSYGTVAFF,TRBJ1-1,-,TRBV6-5,-
TGTGCCAGCAGCTCAGAGACAGGGCCCCTGAGCTCCTACAATGAGCAGTTCTTC,CASSSETGPLSSYNEQFF,TRBJ2-1,TRBD1,TRBV11-1,many
TGCGCCAGCAGCCAAGGAATTTTGAACACTGAAGCTTTCTTT,CASSQGILNTEAFF,TRBJ1-1,-,TRBV4-3,few
TGTGCCAGCAGTTTCGCGTGGGGGACATACACGGAGACCCAGTACTTC,CASSFAWGTYTETQYF,TRBJ2-5,-,TRBV12-3/TRBV12-4,few
TGTGCCAGCATCCTGGCAGGGTCTCTAGATACGCAGTATTTT,CASILAGSLDTQYF,TRBJ2-3,-,TRBV28,-
TGTGCCAGCAGCCAACCCGTTAGCGGGAGGGGGCTCTCCTACGAGCAGTACTTC,CASSQPVSGRGLSYEQYF,TRBJ2-7,TRBD2,TRBV11-1,-
TGTGCCAGCAGTTTAGGGGTATCCCGCCGTACAGATACGCAGTATTTT,CASSLGVSRRTDTQYF,TRBJ2-3,-,TRBV6-5,-
TGTGCCAGCAGCTACAAGAACTCTTATGGCTACACCTTC,CASSYKNSYGYTF,TRBJ1-2,-,TRBV7-9,-
TGCAGTGCTGCCCAGGACAGGGAGCGCAGCTACTTC,CSAAQDRERSYF,TRBJ2-7,TRBD1,TRBV20-1,-
TGTGCCAGTACCGGGACAGAGCAGTTCTTC,CASTGTEQFF,TRBJ2-1,-,TRBV7-9,-
TGCGCCAGCAGCCACTTGCAGGGGACAGGGGCGTCGGAGACCCAGTACTTC,CASSHLQGTGASETQYF,TRBJ2-5,TRBD1,TRBV4-3,few
TGTGCCAGCAGCTTAGATTCAGGACTAGCGGGACTAGCCAAAAACATTCAGTACTTC,CASSLDSGLAGLAKNIQYF,TRBJ2-4,TRBD2,TRBV11-2,-
TGTGCCAGCAGCTTAGAGTCAGGGAGAGGCTACACCTTC,CASSLESGRGYTF,TRBJ1-2,-,TRBV7-2,few
TGTGCCACCAGCAGGGGACAGTCAGAAAGTGGCTACACCTTC,CATSRGQSESGYTF,TRBJ1-2,TRBD1,TRBV15,-
TGTGCCAGCGCTTCGGGGGGGCGAGAGACCCAGTACTTC,CASASGGRETQYF,TRBJ2-5,TRBD2,TRBV4-2,few